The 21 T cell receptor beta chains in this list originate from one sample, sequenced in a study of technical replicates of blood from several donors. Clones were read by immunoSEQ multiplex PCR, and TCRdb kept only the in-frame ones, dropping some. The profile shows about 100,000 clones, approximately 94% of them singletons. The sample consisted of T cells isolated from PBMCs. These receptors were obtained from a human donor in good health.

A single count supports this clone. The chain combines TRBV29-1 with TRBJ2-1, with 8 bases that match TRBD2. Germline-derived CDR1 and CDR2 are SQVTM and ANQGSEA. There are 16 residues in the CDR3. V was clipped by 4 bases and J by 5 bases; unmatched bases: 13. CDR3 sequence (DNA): TGCAGCGTTGTGAAAGCGGGAGATCGGTCGCACAATGAGCAGTTCTTC. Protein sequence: CSVVKAGDRSHNEQFF.

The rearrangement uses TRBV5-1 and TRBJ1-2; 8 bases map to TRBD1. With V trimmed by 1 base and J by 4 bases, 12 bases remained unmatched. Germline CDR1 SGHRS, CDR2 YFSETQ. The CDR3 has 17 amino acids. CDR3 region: CASSLTPSTGAFYGYTF. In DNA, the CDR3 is TGCGCCAGCAGCTTGACCCCTTCGACAGGGGCCTTCTATGGCTACACCTTC.

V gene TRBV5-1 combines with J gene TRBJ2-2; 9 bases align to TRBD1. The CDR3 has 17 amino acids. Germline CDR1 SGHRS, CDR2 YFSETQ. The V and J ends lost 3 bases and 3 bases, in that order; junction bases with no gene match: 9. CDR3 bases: TGCGCCAGCAGCTGGGCCCGGACAGGGGTGGACACCGGGGAGCTGTTTTTT. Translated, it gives CASSWARTGVDTGELFF.

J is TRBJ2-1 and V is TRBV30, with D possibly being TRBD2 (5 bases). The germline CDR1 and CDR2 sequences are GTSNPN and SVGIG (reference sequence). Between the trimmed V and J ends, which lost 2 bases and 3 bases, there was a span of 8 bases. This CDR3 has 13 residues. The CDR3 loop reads CAWSRTLYNEQFF. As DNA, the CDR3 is TGTGCCTGGAGTAGGACTCTCTACAATGAGCAGTTCTTC.

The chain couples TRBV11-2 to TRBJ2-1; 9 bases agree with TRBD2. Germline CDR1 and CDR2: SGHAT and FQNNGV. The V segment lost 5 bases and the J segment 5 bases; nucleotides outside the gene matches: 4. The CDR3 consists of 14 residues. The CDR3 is CASSQLAGHNEQFF. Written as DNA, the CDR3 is TGTGCCAGCAGCCAACTAGCGGGCCACAATGAGCAGTTCTTC.

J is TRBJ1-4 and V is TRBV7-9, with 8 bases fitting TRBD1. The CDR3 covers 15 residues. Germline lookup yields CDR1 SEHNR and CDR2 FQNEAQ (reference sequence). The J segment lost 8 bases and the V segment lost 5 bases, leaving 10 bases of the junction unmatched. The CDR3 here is CASSTYQGAHEKLFF. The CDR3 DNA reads TGTGCCAGCAGCACCTATCAGGGGGCGCACGAAAAACTGTTTTTT.

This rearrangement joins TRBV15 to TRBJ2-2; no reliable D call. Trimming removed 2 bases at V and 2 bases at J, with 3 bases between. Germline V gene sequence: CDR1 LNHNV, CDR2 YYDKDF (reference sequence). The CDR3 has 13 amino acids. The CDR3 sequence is CATSRLNTGELFF. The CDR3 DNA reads TGTGCCACCAGCAGATTAAACACCGGGGAGCTGTTTTTT.

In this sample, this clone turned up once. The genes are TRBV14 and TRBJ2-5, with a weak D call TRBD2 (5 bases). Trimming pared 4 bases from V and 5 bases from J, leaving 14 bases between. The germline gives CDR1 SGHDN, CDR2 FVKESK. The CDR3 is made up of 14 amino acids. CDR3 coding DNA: TGTGCCAGCAGCCCAGGAGGAGGAGTTGAGACCCAGTACTTC. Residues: CASSPGGGVETQYF.

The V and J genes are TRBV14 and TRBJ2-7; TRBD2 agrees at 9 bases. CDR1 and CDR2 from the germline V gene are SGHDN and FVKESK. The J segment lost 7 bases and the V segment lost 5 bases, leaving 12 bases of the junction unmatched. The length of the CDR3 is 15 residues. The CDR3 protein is CASSFLLAGSTEQYF. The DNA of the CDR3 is TGTGCCAGCAGCTTCCTCCTAGCGGGATCTACTGAGCAGTACTTC.

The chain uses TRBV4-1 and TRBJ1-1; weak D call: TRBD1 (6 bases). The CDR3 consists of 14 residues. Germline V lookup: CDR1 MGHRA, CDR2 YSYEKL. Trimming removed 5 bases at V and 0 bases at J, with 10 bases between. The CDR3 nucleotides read TGCGCCAGCAGCGAGGACAGCCTGAACACTGAAGCTTTCTTT. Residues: CASSEDSLNTEAFF.

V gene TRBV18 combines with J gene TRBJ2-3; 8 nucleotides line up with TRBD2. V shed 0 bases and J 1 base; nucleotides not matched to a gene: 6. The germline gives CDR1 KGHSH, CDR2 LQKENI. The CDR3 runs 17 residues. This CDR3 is CASSPPVAGGRTDTQYF. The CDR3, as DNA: TGTGCCAGCTCACCACCGGTGGCGGGAGGTCGCACAGATACGCAGTATTTT.

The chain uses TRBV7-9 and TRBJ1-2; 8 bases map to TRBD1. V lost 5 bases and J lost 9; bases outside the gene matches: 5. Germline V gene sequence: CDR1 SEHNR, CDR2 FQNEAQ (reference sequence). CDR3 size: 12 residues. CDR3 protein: CASSGRQGSYTF. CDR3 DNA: TGTGCCAGCAGCGGACGACAGGGGAGCTACACCTTC.

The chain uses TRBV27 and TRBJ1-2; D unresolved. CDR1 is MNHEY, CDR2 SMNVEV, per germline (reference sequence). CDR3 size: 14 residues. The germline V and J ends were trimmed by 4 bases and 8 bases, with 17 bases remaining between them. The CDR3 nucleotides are TGTGCCAGCAGTTCCCTGACTCCGCGGAGGGGCTACACCTTC. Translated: CASSSLTPRRGYTF.

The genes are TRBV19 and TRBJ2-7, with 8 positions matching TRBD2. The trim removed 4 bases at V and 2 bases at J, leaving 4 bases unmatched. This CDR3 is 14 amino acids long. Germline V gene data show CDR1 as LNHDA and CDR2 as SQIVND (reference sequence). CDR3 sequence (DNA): TGTGCCAGTAGTACTGCTAGCGGGCCCTACGAGCAGTACTTC. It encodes CASSTASGPYEQYF.

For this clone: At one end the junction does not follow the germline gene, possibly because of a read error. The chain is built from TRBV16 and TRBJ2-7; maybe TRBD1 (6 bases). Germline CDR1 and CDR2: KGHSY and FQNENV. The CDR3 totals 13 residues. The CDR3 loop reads CASSQMDSQRSRF. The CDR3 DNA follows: TGTGCCAGCAGCCAAATGGACAGCCAAAGGTCGCGTTTC.

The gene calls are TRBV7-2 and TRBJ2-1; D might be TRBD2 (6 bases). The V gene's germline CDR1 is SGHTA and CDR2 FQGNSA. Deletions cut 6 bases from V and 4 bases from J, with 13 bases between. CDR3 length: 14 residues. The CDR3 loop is CASRGLAQYNEQFF. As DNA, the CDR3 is TGTGCCAGCAGGGGGCTAGCGCAATACAATGAGCAGTTCTTC.

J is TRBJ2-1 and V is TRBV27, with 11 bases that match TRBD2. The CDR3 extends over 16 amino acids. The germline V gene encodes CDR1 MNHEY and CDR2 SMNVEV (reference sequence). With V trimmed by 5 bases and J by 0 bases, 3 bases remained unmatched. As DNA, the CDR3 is TGTGCCAGCAGTCTAGCGGGGGGTTTCTCCTACAATGAGCAGTTCTTC. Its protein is CASSLAGGFSYNEQFF.

CDR3 residues: CASSLGGVIGTDTQYF. DNA of the CDR3: TGTGCCAGCAGTTTGGGGGGGGTTATTGGCACAGATACGCAGTATTTT. The rearrangement uses TRBV28 and TRBJ2-3; 7 bases agree with TRBD2. V trimming: 3 bases; J trimming: 1 base; junction bases outside the gene matches: 7. This CDR3 has 16 residues. Per the germline V gene, CDR1 is MDHEN and CDR2 is SYDVKM.

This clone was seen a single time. For the CDR3, the DNA is TGTGCCAGCAAGCAGCGGGGGAACTACAATGAGCAGTTCTTC. This encodes CASKQRGNYNEQFF. The rearrangement links TRBV6-1 to TRBJ2-1; 8 bases line up with TRBD2. The junction had 5 bases not matched to a gene; V was cut back by 7 bases and J by 3 bases. CDR3 length: 14 residues. Germline loops: CDR1 MNHNS, CDR2 SASEGT.

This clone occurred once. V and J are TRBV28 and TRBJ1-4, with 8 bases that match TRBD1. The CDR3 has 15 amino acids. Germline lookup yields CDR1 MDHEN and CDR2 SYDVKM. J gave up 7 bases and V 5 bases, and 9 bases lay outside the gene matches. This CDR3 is CASSLGQGSFEKLFF. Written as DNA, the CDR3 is TGTGCCAGCAGTCTAGGACAGGGATCTTTTGAAAAACTGTTTTTT. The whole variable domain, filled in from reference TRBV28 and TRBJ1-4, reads DVKVTQSSRYLVKRTGEKVFLECVQDMDHENMFWYRQDPGLGLRLIYFSYDVKMKEKGDIPEGYSVSREKKERFSLILESASTNQTSMYLCASSLGQGSFEKLFFGSGTQLSVL.

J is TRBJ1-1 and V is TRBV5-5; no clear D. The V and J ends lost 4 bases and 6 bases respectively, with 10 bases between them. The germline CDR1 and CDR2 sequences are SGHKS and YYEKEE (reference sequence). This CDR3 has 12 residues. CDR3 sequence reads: CASSHDKAEAFF. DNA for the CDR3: TGTGCCAGCAGCCACGACAAAGCTGAAGCTTTCTTT.